This TCR beta chain was sequenced for a study of T cells in Graves' hyperthyroidism and ophthalmopathy. Study outcomes and limitations: For ophthalmopathy, model prediction preceded onset by a median around 7 months. Ophthalmopathy and stable hyperthyroidism were told apart by a 13 V-J model.

This clonotype was found a few times. Its matching antigen is unknown. Patients with uncontrolled infections, other autoimmune diseases, pregnancy or lactation were excluded. Amplification of TCR beta CDR3 regions was performed using RNA transcripts as template. Initially, a first-round RT-PCR of the TCR CDR3 employed the HTBI primer set. Each CDR3 protein gets one entry after TCRdb re-called the multiplex PCR reads with MiXCR. This sample has around 600,000 distinct CDR3 sequences; roughly 15% occur once, and the top ten carry approximately 12%. The CDR3 length is 16 residues. Germline trimming cut 3 bases from V and 8 bases from J; bases unmatched to any gene: 13. Germline lookup yields CDR1 SGHAT and CDR2 FQDESV (reference sequence).

The rearrangement joins TRBV11-1 to TRBJ2-1; 7 positions agree with TRBD2. Material: blood. This clonotype was obtained from a woman in her 50s with Graves' ophthalmopathy. Here the CDR3 reads CASSLSSWEGRDEQFF. CDR3 DNA: TGTGCCAGCAGCTTGTCCTCGTGGGAGGGTAGGGATGAGCAGTTCTTC.